This is a list of T cell receptor beta chains from one sample in a study of control samples from healthy donors and cancer patients. Measured with immunoSEQ multiplex PCR; TCRdb has only the in-frame clones, and not every one. The table includes some 70,000 clones, 83% detected once. Sequences were obtained from blood. The receptors stem from a man aged 60-69 years in good health. The CDR3 runs from the conserved cysteine through the conserved F or W.

j_call v_call cdr3_aa
TRBJ1-1 TRBV28 CASRHRGLTEAFF
TRBJ2-7 TRBV19 CASSMTSGIGYEQYF
TRBJ2-1 TRBV30 CACRRGGIRRFNEQFF
TRBJ2-5 TRBV19 CASSITGSGGRETQYF
TRBJ2-3 TRBV14 CASSSSVEGATDTQYF
TRBJ1-5 TRBV28 CASSYTGVNQPQHF
TRBJ2-2 TRBV5-1 CASSLSGELFF
TRBJ1-1 TRBV7-8 CASSLVQGVGEAFF
TRBJ2-7 TRBV7-2 CASSLGTSPGEQYF
TRBJ2-3 TRBV7-9 CASSWTGKDTQYF
TRBJ1-5 TRBV7-8 CASSLQVGNQPQHF
TRBJ2-1 TRBV10-3 CAINGGNNEQFF
TRBJ2-7 TRBV7-6 CASSPRQGSSYEQYF
TRBJ2-7 TRBV4-2 CASRGQGSYEQYF
TRBJ2-5 TRBV3-1/TRBV3-2 CASSQGRGSTQYF
TRBJ2-1 TRBV6-5 CASSFGDNEQFF
TRBJ2-4 TRBV10-3 CAISDRQGKNIQYF
TRBJ1-5 TRBV24-1 CATSGTGSQPQHF
TRBJ2-3 TRBV4-1 CASSQPGQGYTDTQYF
TRBJ2-3 TRBV30 CAWSGKSPDTQYF
TRBJ1-2 TRBV7-2 CASSRSGGAGYGYTF
TRBJ1-2 TRBV5-1 CASNGQGHSNGYTF
TRBJ2-2 TRBV4-3 CASSQGGGRSTGELFF
TRBJ1-1 TRBV6-2/TRBV6-3 CASSYSPGANTEAFF
TRBJ2-2 TRBV27 CASSYRPGTGELFF
TRBJ2-6 TRBV4-1 CASSQVNRVGANVLTF
TRBJ2-1 TRBV3-1/TRBV3-2 CASSQSSGRENEQFF
TRBJ2-5 TRBV9 CASSVRWQFQETQYF
TRBJ1-2 TRBV3-1/TRBV3-2 CASSQGTLLGYTF
TRBJ1-1 TRBV7-9 CASSLATEAFF
TRBJ2-5 TRBV28 CASSLHGTGQETQYF
TRBJ2-1 TRBV5-1 CASSLVTLATYSYNEQFF
TRBJ2-5 TRBV3-1/TRBV3-2 CASSGTGTSGSTPRGWETQYF
TRBJ2-2 TRBV3-1/TRBV3-2 CASTRAGDTGELFF
TRBJ2-5 TRBV12-3/TRBV12-4 CASSLGGTGEYF
TRBJ1-1 TRBV19 CASSPRTGANTEAFF
TRBJ1-1 TRBV7-9 CASSLRGDTEAFF
TRBJ2-7 TRBV6-2/TRBV6-3 CASSYSASGSSYEQYF
TRBJ2-7 TRBV6-2/TRBV6-3 CASSYSSLATRAREGEQYF
TRBJ2-7 TRBV6-6 CASSTGRSPVEQYF
TRBJ2-7 TRBV21-1 CASTQSRLAIVSYEQYF